This T cell receptor beta chain was obtained from a study of neurological immune-mediated disorders. Synthesis of cDNA was carried out by template-switch 5'RACE. The reaction used 10-nucleotide random UMIs. Sequencing of 15-18 subjects in each run yielded over 170 million TCR-beta sequences. TCRdb reprocessed the 5' RACE reads with MiXCR, giving one entry per CDR3 protein. In the table there are roughly 38,000 distinct CDR3 sequences, roughly 10% of which are singletons. This clonotype was detected many times. Time point in this sample: technical triplicate 1. The unsorted libraries originated from 2 million PBMCs kept at -80 C. The clonotype originates from a man aged 60-69 years with HTLV-1-associated myelopathy (HAM/TSP). The material sequenced was PBMCs.

This CDR3 reads CASSKGGMGETQYF. The CDR3 DNA reads as TGCGCCAGCTCCAAAGGAGGGATGGGAGAGACCCAGTACTTC. The chain joins TRBV5-1 to TRBJ2-5; TRBD2 might be the D (6 bases). The V gene lost 7 bases and the J gene lost 4 bases, with 17 bases spanning the gap. Germline V gene sequence: CDR1 SGHRS, CDR2 YFSETQ. The CDR3 spans 14 residues.